The present entry profiles one T cell receptor beta chain with its context. Trimming removed 5 bases from V and 2 bases from J; junction bases left unmatched: 3. Looked up from germline, CDR1 is SEHNR and CDR2 is FQNEAQ (reference sequence). The CDR3 extends over 14 amino acids. TCRdb's copy holds only in-frame clones and misses some; the assay was immunoSEQ multiplex PCR. The sample has under 85,000 clones; roughly 92% are singletons. The record originates from a study of OX40 agonist ivuxolimab in advanced cancers. Blood sampling took place at baseline, cycle 4 day 1, and cycle 7 day 1. The specimen comprised CD4+ or CD8+ T cells sorted from blood, sampled in a trial of the OX40 agonist ivuxolimab. V and J are TRBV7-9 and TRBJ2-7; 10 bases agree with TRBD2. This sequence was found in an adult with an advanced solid tumor such as melanoma, head and neck, liver or kidney cancer. The CDR3 reads CASSRLAGAYEQYF. CDR3 in DNA: TGTGCCAGCAGCAGACTAGCGGGTGCCTACGAGCAGTACTTC. Variable domain in full (rest from reference TRBV7-9 and TRBJ2-7): DTGVSQNPRHKITKRGQNVTFRCDPISEHNRLYWYRQTLGQGPEFLTYFQNEAQLEKSRLLSDRFSAERPKGSFSTLEIQRTEQGDSAMYLCASSRLAGAYEQYFGPGTRLTVT.